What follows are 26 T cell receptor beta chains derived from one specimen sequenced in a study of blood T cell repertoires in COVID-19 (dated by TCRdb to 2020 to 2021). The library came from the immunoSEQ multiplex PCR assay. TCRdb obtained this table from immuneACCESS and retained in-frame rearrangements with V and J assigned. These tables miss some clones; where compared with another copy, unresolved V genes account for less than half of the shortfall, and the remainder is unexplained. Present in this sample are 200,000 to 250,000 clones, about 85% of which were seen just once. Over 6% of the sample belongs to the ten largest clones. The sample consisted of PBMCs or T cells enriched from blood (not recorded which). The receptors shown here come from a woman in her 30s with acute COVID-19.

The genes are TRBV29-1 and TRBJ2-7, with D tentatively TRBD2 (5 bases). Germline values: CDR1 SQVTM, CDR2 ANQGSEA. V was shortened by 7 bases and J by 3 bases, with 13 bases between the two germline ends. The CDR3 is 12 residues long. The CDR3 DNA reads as TGCAGCGCCACCGGGATTGGCTACGAGCAGTACTTC. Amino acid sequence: CSATGIGYEQYF.

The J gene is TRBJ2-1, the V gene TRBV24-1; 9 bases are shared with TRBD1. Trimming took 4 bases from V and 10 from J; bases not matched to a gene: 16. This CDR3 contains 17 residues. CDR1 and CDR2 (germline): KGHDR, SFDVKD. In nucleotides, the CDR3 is TGTGCCACCAGTGACCAGTCCGGGACAGGGTTTTCAGGGGAGCAGTTCTTC. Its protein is CATSDQSGTGFSGEQFF.

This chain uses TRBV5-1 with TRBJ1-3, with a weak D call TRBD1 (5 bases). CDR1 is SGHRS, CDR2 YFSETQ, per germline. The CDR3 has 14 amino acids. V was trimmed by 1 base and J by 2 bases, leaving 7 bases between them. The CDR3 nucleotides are TGCGCCAGCAGCTTGCGGGGGGCTGGAAACACCATATATTTT. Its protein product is CASSLRGAGNTIYF. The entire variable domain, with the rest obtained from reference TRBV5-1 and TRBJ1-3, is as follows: KAGVTQTPRYLIKTRGQQVTLSCSPISGHRSVSWYQQTPGQGLQFLFEYFSETQRNKGNFPGRFSGRQFSNSRSEMNVSTLELGDSALYLCASSLRGAGNTIYFGEGSWLTVV.

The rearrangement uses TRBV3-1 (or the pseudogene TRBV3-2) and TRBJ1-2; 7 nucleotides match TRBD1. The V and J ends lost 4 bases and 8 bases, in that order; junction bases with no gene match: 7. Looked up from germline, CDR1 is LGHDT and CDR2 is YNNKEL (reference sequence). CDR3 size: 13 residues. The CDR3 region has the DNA TGTGCCAGCAGCCTGGGACAGAGTGGAGGCTACACCTTC. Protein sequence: CASSLGQSGGYTF.

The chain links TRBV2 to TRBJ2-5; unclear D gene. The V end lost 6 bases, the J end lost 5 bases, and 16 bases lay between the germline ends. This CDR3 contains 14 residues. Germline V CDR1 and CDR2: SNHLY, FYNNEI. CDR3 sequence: CASSDNWIIETQYF. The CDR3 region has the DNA TGTGCCAGCAGCGACAACTGGATTATCGAGACCCAGTACTTC.

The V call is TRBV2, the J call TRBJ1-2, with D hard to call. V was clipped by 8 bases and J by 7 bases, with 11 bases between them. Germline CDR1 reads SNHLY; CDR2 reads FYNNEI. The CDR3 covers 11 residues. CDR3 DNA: TGTGCCAGCTTCCAGGAGGCTGGCTACACCTTC. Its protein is CASFQEAGYTF.

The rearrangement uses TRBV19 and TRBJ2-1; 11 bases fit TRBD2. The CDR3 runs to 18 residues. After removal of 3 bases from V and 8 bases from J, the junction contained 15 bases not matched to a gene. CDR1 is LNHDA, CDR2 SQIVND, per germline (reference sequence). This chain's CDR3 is CASSIWGTSGDPEDEQFF. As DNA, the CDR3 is TGTGCCAGTAGTATTTGGGGGACTAGCGGAGACCCCGAGGATGAGCAGTTCTTC. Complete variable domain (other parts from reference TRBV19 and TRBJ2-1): DGGITQSPKYLFRKEGQNVTLSCEQNLNHDAMYWYRQDPGQGLRLIYYSQIVNDFQKGDIAEGYSVSREKKESFPLTVTSAQKNPTAFYLCASSIWGTSGDPEDEQFFGPGTRLTVL.

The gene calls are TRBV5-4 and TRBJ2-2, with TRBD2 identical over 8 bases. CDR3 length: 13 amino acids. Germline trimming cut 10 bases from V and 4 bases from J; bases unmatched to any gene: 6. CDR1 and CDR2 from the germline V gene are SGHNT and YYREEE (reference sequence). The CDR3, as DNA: TGTGCCGTGGCGGGGGGCCGCACCGGGGAGCTGTTTTTT. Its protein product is CAVAGGRTGELFF.

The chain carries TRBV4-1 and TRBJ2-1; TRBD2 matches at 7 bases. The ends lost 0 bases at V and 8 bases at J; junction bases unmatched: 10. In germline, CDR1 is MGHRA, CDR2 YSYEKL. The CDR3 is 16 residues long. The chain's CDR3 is CASSQEGGSRSYEQFF. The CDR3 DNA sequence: TGCGCCAGCAGCCAAGAAGGCGGGAGTCGAAGCTATGAGCAGTTCTTC.

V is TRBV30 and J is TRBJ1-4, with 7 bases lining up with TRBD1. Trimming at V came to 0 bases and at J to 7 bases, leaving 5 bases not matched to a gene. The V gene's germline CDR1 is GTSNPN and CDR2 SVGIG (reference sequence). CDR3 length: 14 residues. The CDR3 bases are TGTGCCTGGAGTGTAGGGACAGTACCTGAAAAACTGTTTTTT. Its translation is CAWSVGTVPEKLFF.

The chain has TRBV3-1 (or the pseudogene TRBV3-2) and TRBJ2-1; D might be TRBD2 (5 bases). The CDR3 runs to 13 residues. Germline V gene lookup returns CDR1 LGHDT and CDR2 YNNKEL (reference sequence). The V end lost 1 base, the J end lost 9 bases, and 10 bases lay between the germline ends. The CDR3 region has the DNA TGTGCCAGCAGCCAAGCTCGGGGTGGTGAGCAGTTCTTC. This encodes CASSQARGGEQFF.

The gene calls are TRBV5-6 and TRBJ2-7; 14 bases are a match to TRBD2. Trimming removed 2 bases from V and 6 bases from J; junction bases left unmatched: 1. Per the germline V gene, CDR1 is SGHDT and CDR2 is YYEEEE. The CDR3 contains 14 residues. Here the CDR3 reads CASSLGLAGGEQYF. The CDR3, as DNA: TGTGCCAGCAGCTTAGGACTAGCGGGAGGCGAGCAGTACTTC.

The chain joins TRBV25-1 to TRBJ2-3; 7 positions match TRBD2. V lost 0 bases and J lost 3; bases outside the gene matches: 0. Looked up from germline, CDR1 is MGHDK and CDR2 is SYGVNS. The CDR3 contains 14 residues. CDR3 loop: CASSEYGGTDTQYF. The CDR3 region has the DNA TGTGCCAGCAGTGAATACGGGGGGACAGATACGCAGTATTTT.

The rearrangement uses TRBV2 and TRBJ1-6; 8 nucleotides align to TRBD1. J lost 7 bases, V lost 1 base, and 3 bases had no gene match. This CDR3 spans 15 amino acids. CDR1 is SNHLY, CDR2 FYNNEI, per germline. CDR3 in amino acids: CASSEGTGRNSPLHF. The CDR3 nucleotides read TGTGCCAGCAGTGAAGGGACAGGGAGAAATTCACCCCTCCACTTT. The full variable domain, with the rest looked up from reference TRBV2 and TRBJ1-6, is EPEVTQTPSHQVTQMGQEVILRCVPISNHLYFYWYRQILGQKVEFLVSFYNNEISEKSEIFDDQFSVERPDGSNFTLKIRSTKLEDSAMYFCASSEGTGRNSPLHFGNGTRLTVT.

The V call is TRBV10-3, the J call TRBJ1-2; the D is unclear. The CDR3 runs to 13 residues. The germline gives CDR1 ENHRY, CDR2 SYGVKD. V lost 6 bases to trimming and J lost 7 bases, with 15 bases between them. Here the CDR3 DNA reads TGTGCCATCAGCGAGGGAGTCTACGTTGGCTACACCTTC. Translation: CAISEGVYVGYTF.

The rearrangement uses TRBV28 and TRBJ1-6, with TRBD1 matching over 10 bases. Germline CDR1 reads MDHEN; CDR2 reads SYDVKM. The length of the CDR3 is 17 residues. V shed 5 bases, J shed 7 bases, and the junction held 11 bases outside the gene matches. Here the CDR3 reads CASSPMGTGARNSPLHF. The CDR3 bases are TGTGCCAGCAGTCCCATGGGGACAGGGGCTAGGAATTCACCCCTCCACTTT.

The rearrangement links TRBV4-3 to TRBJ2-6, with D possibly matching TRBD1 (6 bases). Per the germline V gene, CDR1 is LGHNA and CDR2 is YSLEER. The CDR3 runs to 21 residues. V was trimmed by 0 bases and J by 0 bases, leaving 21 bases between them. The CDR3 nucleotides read TGCGCCAGCAGCCAAGATGTCATGGGGGACACCCTCTTCTCTGGGGCCAACGTCCTGACTTTC. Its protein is CASSQDVMGDTLFSGANVLTF.

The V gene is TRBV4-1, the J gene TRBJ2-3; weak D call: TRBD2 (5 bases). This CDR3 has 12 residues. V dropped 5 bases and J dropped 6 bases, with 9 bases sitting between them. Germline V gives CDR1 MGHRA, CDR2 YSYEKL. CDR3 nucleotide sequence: TGCGCCAGCAGCTATTCGGGGGATACGCAGTATTTT. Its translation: CASSYSGDTQYF.

In DNA, the CDR3 is TGTGCCATCGCCACTCAGACAGGAGCCTACGAGCAGTACTTC. Translating gives CAIATQTGAYEQYF. The rearrangement uses TRBV10-3 and TRBJ2-7; D is perhaps TRBD1 (6 bases). The CDR3 length is 14 residues. Trimming left V 8 bases short and J 2 bases short, with 16 bases between. Germline V gene sequence: CDR1 ENHRY, CDR2 SYGVKD.

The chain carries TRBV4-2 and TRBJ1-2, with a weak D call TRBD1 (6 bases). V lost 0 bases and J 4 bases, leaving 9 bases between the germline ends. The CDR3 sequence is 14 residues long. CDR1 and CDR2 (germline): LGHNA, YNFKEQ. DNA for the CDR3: TGTGCCAGCAGCCAAGATAGGGGGTCCTATGGCTACACCTTC. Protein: CASSQDRGSYGYTF.

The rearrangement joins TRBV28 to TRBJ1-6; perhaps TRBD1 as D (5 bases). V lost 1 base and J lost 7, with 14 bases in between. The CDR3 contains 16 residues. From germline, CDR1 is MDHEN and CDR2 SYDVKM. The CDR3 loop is CASSLLPGLVNSPLHF. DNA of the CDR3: TGTGCCAGCAGTTTATTACCGGGACTGGTGAATTCACCCCTCCACTTT. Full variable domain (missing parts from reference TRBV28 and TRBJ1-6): DVKVTQSSRYLVKRTGEKVFLECVQDMDHENMFWYRQDPGLGLRLIYFSYDVKMKEKGDIPEGYSVSREKKERFSLILESASTNQTSMYLCASSLLPGLVNSPLHFGNGTRLTVT.

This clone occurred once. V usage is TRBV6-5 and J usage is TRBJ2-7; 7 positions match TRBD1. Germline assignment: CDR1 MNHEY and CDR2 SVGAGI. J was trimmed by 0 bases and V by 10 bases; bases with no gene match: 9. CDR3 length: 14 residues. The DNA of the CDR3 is TGTGCCACCTCCCCGGGACAGTCCTCCTACGAGCAGTACTTC. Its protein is CATSPGQSSYEQYF.

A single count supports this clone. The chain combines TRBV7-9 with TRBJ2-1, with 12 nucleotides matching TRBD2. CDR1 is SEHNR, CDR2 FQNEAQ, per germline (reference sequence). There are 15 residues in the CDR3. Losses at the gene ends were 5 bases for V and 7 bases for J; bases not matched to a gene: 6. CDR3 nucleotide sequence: TGTGCCAGCAGCCCCAGACTAGCGGGAGATAATGAGCAGTTCTTC. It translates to CASSPRLAGDNEQFF.

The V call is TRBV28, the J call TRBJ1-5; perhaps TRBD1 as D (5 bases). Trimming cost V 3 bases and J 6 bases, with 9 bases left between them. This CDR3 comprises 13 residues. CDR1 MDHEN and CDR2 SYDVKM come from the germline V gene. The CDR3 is CASSLGGSQPQHF. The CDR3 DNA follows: TGTGCCAGCAGTTTGGGGGGGAGTCAGCCCCAGCATTTT.

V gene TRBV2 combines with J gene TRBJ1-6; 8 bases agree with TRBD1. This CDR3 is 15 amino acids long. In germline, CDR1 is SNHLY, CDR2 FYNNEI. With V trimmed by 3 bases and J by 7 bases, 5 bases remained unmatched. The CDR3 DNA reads TGTGCCAGCAGTGAGAAAAGACAGGGGAATTCACCCCTCCACTTT. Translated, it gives CASSEKRQGNSPLHF.

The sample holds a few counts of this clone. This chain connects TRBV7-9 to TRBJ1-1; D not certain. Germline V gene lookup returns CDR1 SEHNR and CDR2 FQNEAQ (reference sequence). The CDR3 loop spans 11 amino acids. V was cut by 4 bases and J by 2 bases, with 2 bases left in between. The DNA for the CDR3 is TGTGCCAGCAGCTCTAACACTGAAGCTTTCTTT. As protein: CASSSNTEAFF.